The next 16 T cell receptor beta chains were all read from a single sample in a study of blood T cell repertoires in COVID-19. Measured with immunoSEQ multiplex PCR; TCRdb has only the in-frame clones, and not every one. The data hold some 460,000 clones, with approximately 90% observed a single time. The material sequenced was peripheral blood. The receptors were sampled from a woman aged 25 to 39 with acute or convalescent COVID-19.

CDR3 bases: TGTGCCAGCTCCGGGACAGGGGGTTGGGAGACCCAGTACTTC. Amino acid sequence: CASSGTGGWETQYF. V usage is TRBV28 and J usage is TRBJ2-5, with 11 bases that match TRBD1. CDR1 and CDR2 (germline): MDHEN, SYDVKM. Unmatched junction bases numbered 7, after V lost 8 bases and J lost 5 bases. This CDR3 region has 14 residues.

This clone was seen a single time. This chain's CDR3 is CASTRGNYNEQFF. In DNA form, the CDR3 reads TGTGCTAGTACGAGGGGGAACTACAATGAGCAGTTCTTC. The chain is built from TRBV12-5 and TRBJ2-1, with D possibly matching TRBD1 (6 bases). CDR3 size: 13 residues. Trimming removed 8 bases from V and 3 bases from J, with 11 bases in between. The germline V gene has CDR1 LGHNT and CDR2 FRNRAP.

The CDR3 region is CASSFLGGMDTGELFF. The CDR3 DNA follows: TGTGCCAGCAGCTTCCTAGGGGGAATGGACACCGGGGAGCTGTTTTTT. V is TRBV5-5 and J is TRBJ2-2, with D tentatively TRBD1 (6 bases). Germline V gene lookup returns CDR1 SGHKS and CDR2 YYEKEE (reference sequence). This CDR3 has 16 residues. V lost 2 bases and J 3 bases, leaving 14 bases between the germline ends.

The chain is built from TRBV29-1 and TRBJ1-1; D unresolved. The germline CDR1 and CDR2 sequences are SQVTM and ANQGSEA. V lost 4 bases to trimming and J lost 6 bases, with 9 bases between them. CDR3 size: 11 residues. Here the CDR3 reads CSVVPVPEAFF. CDR3 nucleotides: TGCAGCGTTGTCCCAGTCCCTGAAGCTTTCTTT.

The gene calls are TRBV9 and TRBJ1-1, with TRBD1 matching over 8 bases. The germline V gene encodes CDR1 SGDLS and CDR2 YYNGEE. This CDR3 has 14 residues. Trimming removed 3 bases from V and 3 bases from J; junction bases left unmatched: 4. The CDR3 nucleotides are TGTGCCAGCAGCGCTGGACAGGGTGACACTGAAGCTTTCTTT. Translated, it gives CASSAGQGDTEAFF.

This chain links TRBV4-1 with TRBJ2-5; 14 nucleotides line up with TRBD2. CDR3 length: 17 residues. V was pared by 4 bases and J by 4 bases, with 8 bases of the junction left unmatched. From germline, CDR1 is MGHRA and CDR2 YSYEKL. The CDR3 spells CASSRGTSGGGGETQYF. The CDR3 region has the DNA TGCGCCAGCAGCCGGGGGACTAGCGGGGGCGGGGGAGAGACCCAGTACTTC.

This chain uses TRBV5-1 with TRBJ2-1; 8 nucleotides match TRBD1. Germline-derived CDR1 and CDR2 are SGHRS and YFSETQ. The CDR3 covers 14 residues. The junction had 8 bases not matched to a gene; V was cut back by 6 bases and J by 6 bases. The CDR3 is CASTMDRVPNEQFF. In DNA form, the CDR3 reads TGCGCCAGCACCATGGACAGGGTTCCCAATGAGCAGTTCTTC.

The chain uses TRBV6-5 and TRBJ1-5; D perhaps matches TRBD1 (5 bases). Germline loops: CDR1 MNHEY, CDR2 SVGAGI. This CDR3 has 13 amino acids. V lost 6 bases to trimming and J lost 10 bases, with 16 bases between them. The CDR3 DNA follows: TGTGCCAGCAGCTATGACAGAGGATACCCCCAGCATTTT. This gives the protein CASSYDRGYPQHF.

The rearrangement links TRBV9 to TRBJ2-7, with D maybe TRBD1 (6 bases). From germline, CDR1 is SGDLS and CDR2 YYNGEE. V was clipped by 4 bases and J by 2 bases, with 13 bases between them. This CDR3 is 14 amino acids long. The CDR3, as DNA: TGTGCCAGCAGCCCACGGACAGACGCCTACGAGCAGTACTTC. It specifies CASSPRTDAYEQYF.

The rearrangement uses TRBV7-9 and TRBJ2-5; TRBD1 agrees at 10 bases. V gave up 5 bases and J gave up 5 bases; unmatched junction bases: 8. The length of the CDR3 is 15 residues. The germline CDR1 and CDR2 sequences are SEHNR and FQNEAQ (reference sequence). Here the CDR3 DNA reads TGTGCCAGCAGCCAAGGGGACAGGGGATGGGAGACCCAGTACTTC. This translates into CASSQGDRGWETQYF.

The chain couples TRBV7-9 to TRBJ2-7, with D uncertain. V was pared by 5 bases and J by 2 bases, with 16 bases between. Per germline, CDR1 SEHNR and CDR2 FQNEAQ (reference sequence). The CDR3 covers 15 residues. The DNA of the CDR3 is TGTGCCAGCAGCCACCCAGAGACGGAGACCTACGAGCAGTACTTC. This gives the protein CASSHPETETYEQYF.

The chain carries TRBV10-3 and TRBJ2-3; D is possibly TRBD2 (6 bases). Trimming removed 6 bases at V and 4 bases at J, with 14 bases between. Germline CDR1 is ENHRY and CDR2 is SYGVKD. The CDR3 runs 14 residues. The CDR3 is CAIRLALGADTQYF. The CDR3 DNA follows: TGTGCCATCAGGCTAGCGTTGGGCGCAGATACGCAGTATTTT.

The genes are TRBV7-8 and TRBJ2-1; the match to TRBD2 covers 10 bases. The CDR3 has 17 amino acids. The ends lost 1 base at V and 2 bases at J; junction bases unmatched: 5. The V gene's germline CDR1 is SGHVS and CDR2 FQNEAQ. The CDR3 reads CASSLDERGGTYNEQFF. The CDR3 nucleotides read TGTGCCAGCAGCTTAGATGAGCGGGGGGGGACCTACAATGAGCAGTTCTTC.

Only one count was recorded for this clone. This chain uses TRBV15 with TRBJ1-1; D remains unclear. The CDR3 has 11 amino acids. CDR1 is LNHNV, CDR2 YYDKDF, per germline (reference sequence). Deletions cut 3 bases from V and 4 bases from J, with 3 bases between. The CDR3 sequence is CATSRATEAFF. The CDR3 DNA follows: TGTGCCACCAGCAGGGCCACTGAAGCTTTCTTT.

The rearrangement uses TRBV14 and TRBJ2-1, with 9 bases lining up with TRBD2. Germline V gives CDR1 SGHDN, CDR2 FVKESK. The V segment lost 3 bases and the J segment 4 bases; nucleotides outside the gene matches: 16. This CDR3 comprises 19 residues. The DNA for the CDR3 is TGTGCCAGCAGCCATGATAAGTGGGGGCTAGCGGGGAGGTACAATGAGCAGTTCTTC. Translating gives CASSHDKWGLAGRYNEQFF.

This chain connects TRBV28 to TRBJ2-5, with 9 bases matching TRBD2. V lost 11 bases and J lost 7; bases outside the gene matches: 14. This CDR3 spans 14 amino acids. Germline assignment: CDR1 MDHEN and CDR2 SYDVKM. The CDR3 protein is CASAGGTQVGTQYF. In nucleotides, the CDR3 is TGTGCCTCAGCGGGGGGTACCCAGGTCGGGACCCAGTACTTC.